These T cell receptor beta chains were read from a single sample in a study of beta chain features in type 1 diabetes. Assay used: immunoSEQ multiplex PCR; TCRdb lists only in-frame clones, some missing. The table has about 150,000 clones, roughly 10% seen once. Sequenced input: naive CD4+ T cells from blood. The source is a man between 18 and 29 years old in good health. Both conserved end residues are part of each CDR3. The D gene is left open where the match is weak. A clone size is listed for some rows: how often the clone was seen (once, few, many), or a class if it is expanded.

CDR3: CASSARGDSYNEQFF
DNA: TGTGCCAGCAGCGCGCGGGGGGACTCCTACAATGAGCAGTTCTTC
J: TRBJ2-1
size: .
D: TRBD2
V: TRBV7-3

CDR3: CASSLVPGERNEQFF
DNA: TGTGCCAGCAGCTTAGTTCCGGGGGAACGGAATGAGCAGTTCTTC
J: TRBJ2-1
size: few
D: .
V: TRBV7-2

CDR3: CASSEVINSPLHF
DNA: TGTGCCAGCAGTGAAGTAATCAATTCACCCCTCCACTTT
J: TRBJ1-6
size: .
D: .
V: TRBV6-1

CDR3: CSVGAASSYEQYF
DNA: TGCAGCGTTGGTGCAGCGAGCTCCTACGAGCAGTACTTC
J: TRBJ2-7
size: many
D: .
V: TRBV29-1

CDR3: CASSQRLGGSQYF
DNA: TGTGCCAGCAGTCAACGCCTCGGAGGCTCGCAGTATTTT
J: TRBJ2-3
size: .
D: .
V: TRBV6-5

CDR3: CASSPTGGTEAFF
DNA: TGTGCCAGCAGCCCGACGGGGGGCACTGAAGCTTTCTTT
J: TRBJ1-1
size: .
D: .
V: TRBV7-9

CDR3: CASSVKAVTGRDTGELFF
DNA: TGTGCCAGCAGCGTTAAGGCCGTGACAGGGAGAGACACCGGGGAGCTGTTTTTT
J: TRBJ2-2
size: .
D: TRBD1
V: TRBV9

CDR3: CAISSDRVAYEQYF
DNA: TGTGCCATCAGTTCGGACAGGGTTGCTTACGAGCAGTACTTC
J: TRBJ2-7
size: .
D: TRBD1
V: TRBV10-3

CDR3: CAGNRQGQQETQYF
DNA: TGTGCCGGCAACAGACAGGGTCAGCAAGAGACCCAGTACTTC
J: TRBJ2-5
size: few
D: TRBD1
V: TRBV2

CDR3: CASSEPGQGNYGYTF
DNA: TGCGCCAGCAGCGAACCGGGACAGGGGAACTATGGCTACACCTTC
J: TRBJ1-2
size: few
D: TRBD1
V: TRBV5-1

CDR3: CASSFRAGHSNQPQHF
DNA: TGTGCCAGCAGTTTTCGGGCAGGGCATAGCAATCAGCCCCAGCATTTT
J: TRBJ1-5
size: .
D: .
V: TRBV27

CDR3: CASSHYEQYF
DNA: TGTGCCAGCTCCCACTACGAGCAGTACTTC
J: TRBJ2-7
size: .
D: .
V: TRBV11-3

CDR3: CASSSRQETQYF
DNA: TGTGCCAGCAGTTCCCGGCAAGAGACCCAGTACTTC
J: TRBJ2-5
size: many
D: .
V: TRBV7-2

CDR3: CASRAKRDRPETSPLHF
DNA: TGTGCCAGCAGGGCAAAGAGGGACAGACCAGAAACTTCACCCCTCCACTTT
J: TRBJ1-6
size: few
D: TRBD1
V: TRBV7-8

CDR3: CAWSVLTGKGETQYF
DNA: TGTGCCTGGAGTGTATTGACCGGGAAGGGAGAGACCCAGTACTTC
J: TRBJ2-5
size: few
D: .
V: TRBV30

CDR3: CASSLYPTGAPNQPQHF
DNA: TGCGCCAGCAGCCTCTACCCGACAGGGGCCCCCAATCAGCCCCAGCATTTT
J: TRBJ1-5
size: .
D: TRBD1
V: TRBV5-1

CDR3: CASSARGLEGGPYEQYF
DNA: TGTGCCAGCAGCGCCCGAGGGCTTGAGGGGGGGCCTTACGAGCAGTACTTC
J: TRBJ2-7
size: .
D: .
V: TRBV5-4

CDR3: CASSLGAPNEKLFF
DNA: TGTGCCAGCAGCCTGGGGGCCCCTAATGAAAAACTGTTTTTT
J: TRBJ1-4
size: .
D: .
V: TRBV7-8

CDR3: CSVAPLRTSSDTQYF
DNA: TGCAGCGTTGCTCCGCTACGGACTAGCTCAGATACGCAGTATTTT
J: TRBJ2-3
size: .
D: TRBD2
V: TRBV29-1

CDR3: CASTVEEDTRGYTF
DNA: TGTGCCAGCACCGTTGAGGAGGATACCCGTGGCTACACCTTC
J: TRBJ1-2
size: .
D: .
V: TRBV6-1

CDR3: CASSQVPREGQPQHF
DNA: TGTGCCAGCAGCCAAGTTCCTAGGGAGGGTCAGCCCCAGCATTTT
J: TRBJ1-5
size: few
D: .
V: TRBV4-2

CDR3: CASSQKGWTQYF
DNA: TGTGCCAGCAGCCAGAAGGGGTGGACCCAGTACTTC
J: TRBJ2-5
size: .
D: .
V: TRBV11-1

CDR3: CASSSRARTDNYGYTF
DNA: TGCGCCAGCAGCTCCCGAGCCCGGACTGATAACTATGGCTACACCTTC
J: TRBJ1-2
size: once
D: .
V: TRBV5-1

CDR3: CSVETDRGSPLHF
DNA: TGCAGCGTTGAAACGGACAGGGGTTCACCCCTCCACTTT
J: TRBJ1-6
size: .
D: TRBD1
V: TRBV29-1

CDR3: CASSFTGGWETQYF
DNA: TGTGCCAGCAGTTTTACAGGGGGCTGGGAGACCCAGTACTTC
J: TRBJ2-5
size: few
D: TRBD1
V: TRBV27

CDR3: CAISPGTGFYEQYF
DNA: TGTGCCATCAGTCCCGGGACAGGCTTTTACGAGCAGTACTTC
J: TRBJ2-7
size: few
D: TRBD1
V: TRBV10-3

CDR3: CASSSYGQVLEAFF
DNA: TGTGCCAGCAGTTCTTACGGACAGGTGCTTGAAGCTTTCTTT
J: TRBJ1-1
size: .
D: TRBD1
V: TRBV6-1

CDR3: CASSVEGQGAGEQFF
DNA: TGTGCCAGCAGCGTAGAGGGGCAGGGGGCAGGGGAGCAGTTCTTC
J: TRBJ2-1
size: few
D: TRBD1
V: TRBV9

CDR3: CASSFRGRNTGELFF
DNA: TGTGCCAGCAGCTTTAGGGGGCGGAACACCGGGGAGCTGTTTTTT
J: TRBJ2-2
size: .
D: TRBD1
V: TRBV11-1

CDR3: CASTWSGYQETQYF
DNA: TGTGCCAGCACCTGGTCAGGGTACCAAGAGACCCAGTACTTC
J: TRBJ2-5
size: many
D: .
V: TRBV28

CDR3: CASSLAGGPTDTQYF
DNA: TGTGCCAGCAGCTTAGCGGGGGGCCCCACAGATACGCAGTATTTT
J: TRBJ2-3
size: few
D: TRBD2
V: TRBV9

CDR3: CASHHGTGYEQYF
DNA: TGTGCCAGCCACCACGGGACAGGCTACGAGCAGTACTTC
J: TRBJ2-7
size: .
D: TRBD1
V: TRBV28

CDR3: CASSSRDRDGYTF
DNA: TGTGCCAGCAGCTCTCGGGACAGGGATGGCTACACCTTC
J: TRBJ1-2
size: .
D: TRBD1
V: TRBV7-9

CDR3: CASSLDGSYEQYF
DNA: TGTGCCAGCAGCTTAGACGGCTCCTACGAGCAGTACTTC
J: TRBJ2-7
size: .
D: .
V: TRBV11-2

CDR3: CASSIGPAIAGVTYEQYF
DNA: TGTGCCAGTAGTATAGGCCCTGCCATAGCGGGTGTTACCTACGAGCAGTACTTC
J: TRBJ2-7
size: .
D: TRBD2
V: TRBV19

CDR3: CASRPGTGLDIQYF
DNA: TGTGCCAGTAGGCCCGGGACAGGGCTGGACATTCAGTACTTC
J: TRBJ2-4
size: .
D: TRBD1
V: TRBV19

CDR3: CSVADRGWNEQYF
DNA: TGCAGCGTTGCCGACAGGGGGTGGAACGAGCAGTACTTC
J: TRBJ2-7
size: many
D: TRBD1
V: TRBV29-1

CDR3: CASRRTGDGYTF
DNA: TGTGCCAGCAGACGAACAGGGGATGGCTACACCTTC
J: TRBJ1-2
size: .
D: TRBD1
V: TRBV7-9

CDR3: CASKHPYSYEQYF
DNA: TGTGCCAGCAAACATCCGTACTCCTACGAGCAGTACTTC
J: TRBJ2-7
size: .
D: .
V: TRBV6-1

CDR3: CAISPQENEQYF
DNA: TGTGCCATCAGTCCACAGGAGAACGAGCAGTACTTC
J: TRBJ2-7
size: .
D: .
V: TRBV10-3

CDR3: CASSLTANTGELFF
DNA: TGTGCCAGCAGCTTAACAGCGAACACCGGGGAGCTGTTTTTT
J: TRBJ2-2
size: .
D: .
V: TRBV7-2

CDR3: CASSLGQGGVDEQFF
DNA: TGCGCCAGCAGCTTGGGCCAGGGAGGAGTCGATGAGCAGTTCTTC
J: TRBJ2-1
size: .
D: .
V: TRBV5-1

CDR3: CASSIGTGAGGELFF
DNA: TGTGCCAGCAGCATCGGGACAGGGGCAGGCGGGGAGCTGTTTTTT
J: TRBJ2-2
size: .
D: TRBD1
V: TRBV9

CDR3: CASSQDKKGANHRRGYTF
DNA: TGTGCCAGCAGCCAAGATAAGAAGGGGGCAAACCACCGGCGTGGCTACACCTTC
J: TRBJ1-2
size: .
D: TRBD1
V: TRBV4-2

CDR3: CASSTSGIGETQYF
DNA: TGTGCCAGCAGCACATCCGGGATTGGGGAGACCCAGTACTTC
J: TRBJ2-5
size: .
D: .
V: TRBV7-7

CDR3: CASSEQPGWANTGELFF
DNA: TGTGCCAGCAGCGAACAACCCGGGTGGGCGAACACCGGGGAGCTGTTTTTT
J: TRBJ2-2
size: few
D: .
V: TRBV9

CDR3: CASSAGLALNYEQYF
DNA: TGTGCCAGCAGCGCCGGACTAGCTCTCAACTACGAGCAGTACTTC
J: TRBJ2-7
size: few
D: TRBD2
V: TRBV5-6

CDR3: CASSLMGGKQETQYF
DNA: TGTGCCAGCAGTCTCATGGGGGGGAAACAAGAGACCCAGTACTTC
J: TRBJ2-5
size: .
D: TRBD2
V: TRBV6-1

CDR3: CSVSRQLNYGYTF
DNA: TGCAGCGTTAGTAGACAGCTTAACTATGGCTACACCTTC
J: TRBJ1-2
size: .
D: .
V: TRBV29-1

CDR3: CASSLRYSNQPQHF
DNA: TGTGCCAGCAGCTTACGGTATAGCAATCAGCCCCAGCATTTT
J: TRBJ1-5
size: .
D: .
V: TRBV5-6

CDR3: CASMGPGETQYF
DNA: TGCGCCAGCATGGGGCCTGGGGAGACCCAGTACTTC
J: TRBJ2-5
size: few
D: .
V: TRBV5-1

CDR3: CASRVTEETQYF
DNA: TGTGCCAGCAGGGTGACAGAAGAGACCCAGTACTTC
J: TRBJ2-5
size: many
D: .
V: TRBV6-6

CDR3: CASSPRGGVTTGELFF
DNA: TGTGCCAGCAGCCCCCGGGGAGGGGTTACCACCGGGGAGCTGTTTTTT
J: TRBJ2-2
size: many
D: TRBD2
V: TRBV5-4

CDR3: CASSLDPGGSYEQYF
DNA: TGCGCCAGCAGCTTGGATCCGGGAGGTTCCTACGAGCAGTACTTC
J: TRBJ2-7
size: few
D: TRBD2
V: TRBV5-1

CDR3: CASTQFGQGESEQFF
DNA: TGTGCCAGTACCCAATTCGGACAGGGTGAGAGTGAGCAGTTCTTC
J: TRBJ2-1
size: many
D: TRBD1
V: TRBV19